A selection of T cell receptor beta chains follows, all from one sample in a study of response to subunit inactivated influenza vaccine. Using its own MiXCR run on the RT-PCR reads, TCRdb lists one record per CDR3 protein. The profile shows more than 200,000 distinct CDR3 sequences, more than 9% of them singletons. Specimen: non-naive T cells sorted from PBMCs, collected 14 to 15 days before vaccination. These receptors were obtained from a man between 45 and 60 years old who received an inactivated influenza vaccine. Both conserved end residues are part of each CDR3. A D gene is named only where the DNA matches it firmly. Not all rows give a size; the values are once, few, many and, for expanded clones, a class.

CDR3: CASSFPGLAGEDEQFF; DNA: TGTGCCAGCAGTTTTCCGGGACTAGCGGGAGAGGATGAGCAGTTCTTC; size: few; J: TRBJ2-1; D: TRBD2; V: TRBV6-5
CDR3: CSARVASGSYEQYF; DNA: TGCAGTGCTAGAGTGGCTAGCGGGAGCTACGAGCAGTACTTC; size: many; J: TRBJ2-7; D: TRBD2; V: TRBV20-1
CDR3: CASSGTSGSTGELFF; DNA: TGTGCCAGCTCGGGGACTAGCGGGAGCACCGGGGAGCTGTTTTTT; size: few; J: TRBJ2-2; D: TRBD2; V: TRBV18
CDR3: CASSPSGRAINEQFF; DNA: TGTGCCAGCAGCCCCTCCGGGAGGGCCATCAATGAGCAGTTCTTC; size: few; J: TRBJ2-1; D: TRBD2; V: TRBV13
CDR3: CASRHTQGVASGANVLTF; DNA: TGTGCCAGCAGACATACTCAGGGGGTAGCCTCTGGGGCCAACGTCCTGACTTTC; size: .; J: TRBJ2-6; D: TRBD1; V: TRBV2
CDR3: CASSVVSGGFYNEQFF; DNA: TGTGCCAGCAGCGTAGTGAGCGGGGGATTCTACAATGAGCAGTTCTTC; size: few; J: TRBJ2-1; D: TRBD2; V: TRBV9
CDR3: CASSLDGYSTDTQYF; DNA: TGCGCCAGCAGCCTGGACGGGTATAGCACAGATACGCAGTATTTT; size: .; J: TRBJ2-3; D: .; V: TRBV5-1
CDR3: CASSFGGNSAYEQYF; DNA: TGCGCCAGCAGCTTTGGGGGGAACTCCGCTTACGAGCAGTACTTC; size: .; J: TRBJ2-7; D: .; V: TRBV5-1
CDR3: CSARAWEGTEAFF; DNA: TGCAGTGCTAGAGCATGGGAGGGCACTGAAGCTTTCTTT; size: many; J: TRBJ1-1; D: .; V: TRBV20-1
CDR3: CASSYDGDYGYTF; DNA: TGTGCCAGCAGTTACGACGGGGACTATGGCTACACCTTC; size: many; J: TRBJ1-2; D: .; V: TRBV6-5
CDR3: CSARTTPSTDTQYF; DNA: TGCAGTGCTAGAACTACCCCTAGCACAGATACGCAGTATTTT; size: few; J: TRBJ2-3; D: .; V: TRBV20-1
CDR3: CASSLAGTGFETQYF; DNA: TGTGCCAGCAGCTTAGCCGGGACAGGTTTTGAGACCCAGTACTTC; size: many; J: TRBJ2-5; D: TRBD1; V: TRBV7-2
CDR3: CSARRTGGFMNTEAFF; DNA: TGCAGTGCTAGAAGGACAGGGGGCTTCATGAACACTGAAGCTTTCTTT; size: once; J: TRBJ1-1; D: TRBD1; V: TRBV20-1
CDR3: CAWEAGMNTQYF; DNA: TGTGCCTGGGAGGCTGGCATGAATACGCAGTATTTT; size: few; J: TRBJ2-3; D: .; V: TRBV30
CDR3: CASSPPMRVGNEQFF; DNA: TGTGCCAGCAGCCCCCCGATGAGAGTAGGGAATGAGCAGTTCTTC; size: few; J: TRBJ2-1; D: .; V: TRBV11-2
CDR3: CASSPTRVTYNEQFF; DNA: TGTGCCAGCAGTCCAACTCGGGTCACCTACAATGAGCAGTTCTTC; size: .; J: TRBJ2-1; D: .; V: TRBV27
CDR3: CASSQWKDRGNEKLFF; DNA: TGTGCCAGCAGCCAATGGAAGGACAGGGGTAATGAAAAACTGTTTTTT; size: .; J: TRBJ1-4; D: TRBD1; V: TRBV4-2
CDR3: CASSLKTGTGTAGELFF; DNA: TGCGCCAGCAGCTTGAAAACCGGGACAGGGACGGCCGGGGAGCTGTTTTTT; size: .; J: TRBJ2-2; D: TRBD1; V: TRBV5-1
CDR3: CASSFGTRTGELFF; DNA: TGTGCCAGCAGTTTTGGGACTAGAACCGGGGAGCTGTTTTTT; size: many; J: TRBJ2-2; D: TRBD2; V: TRBV12-3/TRBV12-4
CDR3: CASSLVTGTGTDTQYF; DNA: TGTGCCAGCAGCTTAGTTACCGGGACCGGCACAGATACGCAGTATTTT; size: many; J: TRBJ2-3; D: .; V: TRBV7-9
CDR3: CASSVAVAGEGRHNEQFF; DNA: TGCGCCAGCAGCGTTGCGGTAGCGGGAGAAGGAAGGCACAATGAGCAGTTCTTC; size: many; J: TRBJ2-1; D: TRBD2; V: TRBV4-3
CDR3: CSARPSGGPSSYEQYF; DNA: TGCAGTGCTAGGCCTAGCGGGGGGCCGAGCTCCTACGAGCAGTACTTC; size: many; J: TRBJ2-7; D: TRBD2; V: TRBV20-1
CDR3: CASSLQGDTQYF; DNA: TGTGCCAGCAGCTTGCAAGGAGATACGCAGTATTTT; size: many; J: TRBJ2-3; D: .; V: TRBV11-3
CDR3: CASSLARQGGSQYF; DNA: TGTGCCAGCAGCTTAGCGAGACAGGGAGGGTCCCAGTACTTC; size: .; J: TRBJ2-5; D: .; V: TRBV7-9
CDR3: CSAQSGRGLRNEQFF; DNA: TGCAGTGCCCAGAGCGGGAGGGGACTCAGGAATGAGCAGTTCTTC; size: many; J: TRBJ2-1; D: TRBD2; V: TRBV20-1
CDR3: CASKKLGRTEAFF; DNA: TGTGCCAGCAAAAAGTTGGGAAGAACTGAAGCTTTCTTT; size: .; J: TRBJ1-1; D: .; V: TRBV27
CDR3: CASSPTQVNTEAFF; DNA: TGTGCCAGCTCACCAACACAGGTGAACACTGAAGCTTTCTTT; size: few; J: TRBJ1-1; D: .; V: TRBV18
CDR3: CASSRRQLLLPSGNTIYF; DNA: TGTGCCAGCAGCCGACGACAACTACTTTTGCCATCTGGAAACACCATATATTTT; size: many; J: TRBJ1-3; D: .; V: TRBV4-2
CDR3: CASSTLREPEQYF; DNA: TGTGCCAGCAGCACCCTCCGGGAACCCGAGCAGTACTTC; size: .; J: TRBJ2-7; D: .; V: TRBV12-3/TRBV12-4
CDR3: CSARQQGDPWETQYF; DNA: TGCAGTGCTAGACAACAGGGGGACCCTTGGGAGACCCAGTACTTC; size: few; J: TRBJ2-5; D: TRBD1; V: TRBV20-1
CDR3: CASSVGAGAGELFF; DNA: TGTGCCAGCAGTGTGGGAGCCGGCGCCGGGGAGCTGTTTTTT; size: .; J: TRBJ2-2; D: .; V: TRBV27
CDR3: CASRRPGQDEQYF; DNA: TGTGCCAGCAGGCGTCCGGGACAGGACGAGCAGTACTTC; size: .; J: TRBJ2-7; D: TRBD1; V: TRBV6-6
CDR3: CASSPYPPSNYGYTF; DNA: TGTGCCAGCAGTCCCTATCCCCCGTCTAACTATGGCTACACCTTC; size: few; J: TRBJ1-2; D: .; V: TRBV27
CDR3: CASSLPGGAETQYF; DNA: TGTGCCAGCAGCTTACCAGGGGGCGCGGAGACCCAGTACTTC; size: few; J: TRBJ2-5; D: TRBD1; V: TRBV5-6
CDR3: CASSYRLAGTQETQYF; DNA: TGTGCCAGCAGCTACAGACTAGCGGGGACACAAGAGACCCAGTACTTC; size: few; J: TRBJ2-5; D: TRBD2; V: TRBV5-5
CDR3: CASSPSGIAVNNEQFF; DNA: TGTGCCAGCAGCCCATCAGGGATAGCGGTAAACAATGAGCAGTTCTTC; size: .; J: TRBJ2-1; D: .; V: TRBV3-1
CDR3: CASSQRAATNEKLFF; DNA: TGCGCCAGCAGCCAAAGAGCCGCAACTAATGAAAAACTGTTTTTT; size: few; J: TRBJ1-4; D: .; V: TRBV4-3
CDR3: CASSPTPRPQHF; DNA: TGTGCCAGCAGCCCGACCCCACGGCCCCAGCATTTT; size: .; J: TRBJ1-5; D: .; V: TRBV12-3/TRBV12-4
CDR3: CSARDRREALF; DNA: TGCAGTGCTAGAGATCGCCGGGAGGCCCTCTTC; size: .; J: TRBJ1-2; D: .; V: TRBV20-1
CDR3: CASSIQGVRNSYEQYF; DNA: TGTGCCAGCAGCATTCAAGGGGTCAGAAACTCCTACGAGCAGTACTTC; size: .; J: TRBJ2-7; D: .; V: TRBV7-2
CDR3: CSARVRRLAGVVDTQYF; DNA: TGCAGTGCTAGAGTCCGTAGACTAGCGGGTGTGGTAGATACGCAGTATTTT; size: few; J: TRBJ2-3; D: TRBD2; V: TRBV20-1
CDR3: CASSPSRRGGELFF; DNA: TGTGCCAGCAGCCCCTCGCGGCGGGGCGGGGAGCTGTTTTTT; size: many; J: TRBJ2-2; D: .; V: TRBV12-3/TRBV12-4
CDR3: CASSRQSGREKLFF; DNA: TGCGCCAGCAGCCGCCAGTCCGGGAGAGAAAAACTGTTTTTT; size: .; J: TRBJ1-4; D: .; V: TRBV4-3
CDR3: CASSRTGDETQYF; DNA: TGTGCCAGCAGCCGGACAGGGGACGAGACCCAGTACTTC; size: few; J: TRBJ2-5; D: TRBD1; V: TRBV5-4
CDR3: CASSPRRGGGTGELFF; DNA: TGCGCCAGCAGCCCAAGGCGGGGCGGTGGGACCGGGGAGCTGTTTTTT; size: many; J: TRBJ2-2; D: .; V: TRBV5-1
CDR3: CASSLGLAGGSRNEQFF; DNA: TGCGCCAGCAGCTTAGGACTAGCGGGGGGATCAAGGAATGAGCAGTTCTTC; size: few; J: TRBJ2-1; D: TRBD2; V: TRBV5-1
CDR3: CASSVGQGIQYEQYF; DNA: TGTGCCAGCAGTGTGGGACAGGGGATTCAATACGAGCAGTACTTC; size: many; J: TRBJ2-7; D: TRBD1; V: TRBV27